The clone carrying this T cell receptor (beta chain) was seen a few times. Amplification of TCR beta CDR3 regions used RNA as the template. The HTBI set primed first-round TCR CDR3 RT-PCR. TCRdb re-analysed the multiplex PCR reads in MiXCR, keeping a single row per CDR3 protein. The sample records 300,000 to 450,000 distinct CDR3 sequences, roughly 18% being singletons. The sample belongs to a study of T cells in Graves' hyperthyroidism and ophthalmopathy. V was clipped by 3 bases and J by 2 bases, with 16 bases between them. This CDR3 has 16 amino acids. Germline V gene sequence: CDR1 KGHSH, CDR2 LQKENI.

The chain recombines TRBV18 with TRBJ1-1; D is unresolved. The specimen was blood. This TCR derives from a man younger than 30 with Graves' ophthalmopathy. The CDR3 coding sequence is TGTGCCAGCTCACCTACCGAGGGAGTGTTTAACACTGAAGCTTTCTTT. Its translation: CASSPTEGVFNTEAFF.